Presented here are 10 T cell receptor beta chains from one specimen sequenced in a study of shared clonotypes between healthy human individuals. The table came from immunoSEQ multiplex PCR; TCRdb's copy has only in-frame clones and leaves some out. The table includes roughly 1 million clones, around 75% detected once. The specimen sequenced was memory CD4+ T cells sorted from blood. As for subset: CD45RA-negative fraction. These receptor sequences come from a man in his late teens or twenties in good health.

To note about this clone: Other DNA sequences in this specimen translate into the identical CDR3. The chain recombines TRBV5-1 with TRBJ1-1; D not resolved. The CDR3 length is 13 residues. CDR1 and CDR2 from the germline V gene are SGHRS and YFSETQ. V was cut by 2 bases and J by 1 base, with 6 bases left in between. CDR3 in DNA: TGCGCCAGCAGCTTTCGAGAGAACACTGAAGCTTTCTTT. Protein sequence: CASSFRENTEAFF.

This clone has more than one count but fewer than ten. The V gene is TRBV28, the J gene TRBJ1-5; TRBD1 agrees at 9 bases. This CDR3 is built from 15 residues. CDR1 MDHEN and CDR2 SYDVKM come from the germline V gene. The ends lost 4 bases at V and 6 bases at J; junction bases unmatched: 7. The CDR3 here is CASSSGQGQGQPQHF. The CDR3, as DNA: TGTGCCAGCAGTTCGGGACAGGGCCAGGGTCAGCCCCAGCATTTT.

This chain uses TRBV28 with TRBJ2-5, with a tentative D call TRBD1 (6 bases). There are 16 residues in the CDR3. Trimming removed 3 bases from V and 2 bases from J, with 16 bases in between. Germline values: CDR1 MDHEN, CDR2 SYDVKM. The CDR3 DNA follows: TGTGCCAGCAGTTTCGAAAGGGGGACGATTCAAGAGACCCAGTACTTC. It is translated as CASSFERGTIQETQYF. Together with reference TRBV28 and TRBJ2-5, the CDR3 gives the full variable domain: DVKVTQSSRYLVKRTGEKVFLECVQDMDHENMFWYRQDPGLGLRLIYFSYDVKMKEKGDIPEGYSVSREKKERFSLILESASTNQTSMYLCASSFERGTIQETQYFGPGTRLLVL.

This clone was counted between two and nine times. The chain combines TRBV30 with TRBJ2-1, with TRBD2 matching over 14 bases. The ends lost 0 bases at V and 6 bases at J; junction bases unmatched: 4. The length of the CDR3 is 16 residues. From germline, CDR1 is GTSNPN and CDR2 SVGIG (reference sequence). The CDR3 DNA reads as TGTGCCTGGAGTGTAGACGGGACTAGCGGGAGCAATGAGCAGTTCTTC. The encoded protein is CAWSVDGTSGSNEQFF. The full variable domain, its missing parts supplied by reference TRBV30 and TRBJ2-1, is SQTIHQWPATLVQPVGSPLSLECTVEGTSNPNLYWYRQAAGRGLQLLFYSVGIGQISSEVPQNLSASRPQDRQFILSSKKLLLSDSGFYLCAWSVDGTSGSNEQFFGPGTRLTVL.

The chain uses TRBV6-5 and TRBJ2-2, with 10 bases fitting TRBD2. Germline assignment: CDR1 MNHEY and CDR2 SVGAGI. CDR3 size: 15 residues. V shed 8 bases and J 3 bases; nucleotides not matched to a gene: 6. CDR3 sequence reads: CASRIAGGYTGELFF. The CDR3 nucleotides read TGTGCCAGCCGTATAGCGGGAGGCTACACCGGGGAGCTGTTTTTT.

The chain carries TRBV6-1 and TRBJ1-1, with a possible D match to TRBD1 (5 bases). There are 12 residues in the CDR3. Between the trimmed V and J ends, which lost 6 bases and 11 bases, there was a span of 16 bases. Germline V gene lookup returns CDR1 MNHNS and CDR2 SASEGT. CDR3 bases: TGTGCCAGCAGCCGGGACGTTACGTTCGCTTTCTTT. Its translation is CASSRDVTFAFF.

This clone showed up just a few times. The CDR3 region is CASRGDYSGYTF. CDR3 in DNA: TGTGCCAGCAGAGGGGACTATAGTGGCTACACCTTC. The chain is built from TRBV2 and TRBJ1-2, with D possibly matching TRBD1 (5 bases). The CDR3 runs to 12 residues. Between the trimmed V and J ends, which lost 6 bases and 7 bases, there was a span of 12 bases. Germline V gene lookup returns CDR1 SNHLY and CDR2 FYNNEI.

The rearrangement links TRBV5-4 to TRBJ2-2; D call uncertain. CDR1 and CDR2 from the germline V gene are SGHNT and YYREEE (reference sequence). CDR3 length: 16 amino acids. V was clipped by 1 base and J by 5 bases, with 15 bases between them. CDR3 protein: CASSLFIGVGTGELFF. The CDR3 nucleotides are TGTGCCAGCAGCTTGTTTATTGGGGTTGGGACCGGGGAGCTGTTTTTT.

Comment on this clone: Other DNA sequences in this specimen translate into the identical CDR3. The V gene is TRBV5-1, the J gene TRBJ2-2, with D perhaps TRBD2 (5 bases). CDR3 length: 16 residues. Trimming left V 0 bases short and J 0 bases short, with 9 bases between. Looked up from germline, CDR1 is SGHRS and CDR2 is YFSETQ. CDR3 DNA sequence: TGCGCCAGCAGCTTGGTACCGGGGACGAACACCGGGGAGCTGTTTTTT. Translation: CASSLVPGTNTGELFF.

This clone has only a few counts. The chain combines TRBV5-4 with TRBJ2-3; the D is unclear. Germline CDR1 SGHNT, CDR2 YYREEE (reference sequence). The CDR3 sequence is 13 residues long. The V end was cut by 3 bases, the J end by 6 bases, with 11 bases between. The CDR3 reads CASSYPAVDTQYF. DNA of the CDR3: TGTGCCAGCAGCTACCCTGCCGTGGATACGCAGTATTTT.